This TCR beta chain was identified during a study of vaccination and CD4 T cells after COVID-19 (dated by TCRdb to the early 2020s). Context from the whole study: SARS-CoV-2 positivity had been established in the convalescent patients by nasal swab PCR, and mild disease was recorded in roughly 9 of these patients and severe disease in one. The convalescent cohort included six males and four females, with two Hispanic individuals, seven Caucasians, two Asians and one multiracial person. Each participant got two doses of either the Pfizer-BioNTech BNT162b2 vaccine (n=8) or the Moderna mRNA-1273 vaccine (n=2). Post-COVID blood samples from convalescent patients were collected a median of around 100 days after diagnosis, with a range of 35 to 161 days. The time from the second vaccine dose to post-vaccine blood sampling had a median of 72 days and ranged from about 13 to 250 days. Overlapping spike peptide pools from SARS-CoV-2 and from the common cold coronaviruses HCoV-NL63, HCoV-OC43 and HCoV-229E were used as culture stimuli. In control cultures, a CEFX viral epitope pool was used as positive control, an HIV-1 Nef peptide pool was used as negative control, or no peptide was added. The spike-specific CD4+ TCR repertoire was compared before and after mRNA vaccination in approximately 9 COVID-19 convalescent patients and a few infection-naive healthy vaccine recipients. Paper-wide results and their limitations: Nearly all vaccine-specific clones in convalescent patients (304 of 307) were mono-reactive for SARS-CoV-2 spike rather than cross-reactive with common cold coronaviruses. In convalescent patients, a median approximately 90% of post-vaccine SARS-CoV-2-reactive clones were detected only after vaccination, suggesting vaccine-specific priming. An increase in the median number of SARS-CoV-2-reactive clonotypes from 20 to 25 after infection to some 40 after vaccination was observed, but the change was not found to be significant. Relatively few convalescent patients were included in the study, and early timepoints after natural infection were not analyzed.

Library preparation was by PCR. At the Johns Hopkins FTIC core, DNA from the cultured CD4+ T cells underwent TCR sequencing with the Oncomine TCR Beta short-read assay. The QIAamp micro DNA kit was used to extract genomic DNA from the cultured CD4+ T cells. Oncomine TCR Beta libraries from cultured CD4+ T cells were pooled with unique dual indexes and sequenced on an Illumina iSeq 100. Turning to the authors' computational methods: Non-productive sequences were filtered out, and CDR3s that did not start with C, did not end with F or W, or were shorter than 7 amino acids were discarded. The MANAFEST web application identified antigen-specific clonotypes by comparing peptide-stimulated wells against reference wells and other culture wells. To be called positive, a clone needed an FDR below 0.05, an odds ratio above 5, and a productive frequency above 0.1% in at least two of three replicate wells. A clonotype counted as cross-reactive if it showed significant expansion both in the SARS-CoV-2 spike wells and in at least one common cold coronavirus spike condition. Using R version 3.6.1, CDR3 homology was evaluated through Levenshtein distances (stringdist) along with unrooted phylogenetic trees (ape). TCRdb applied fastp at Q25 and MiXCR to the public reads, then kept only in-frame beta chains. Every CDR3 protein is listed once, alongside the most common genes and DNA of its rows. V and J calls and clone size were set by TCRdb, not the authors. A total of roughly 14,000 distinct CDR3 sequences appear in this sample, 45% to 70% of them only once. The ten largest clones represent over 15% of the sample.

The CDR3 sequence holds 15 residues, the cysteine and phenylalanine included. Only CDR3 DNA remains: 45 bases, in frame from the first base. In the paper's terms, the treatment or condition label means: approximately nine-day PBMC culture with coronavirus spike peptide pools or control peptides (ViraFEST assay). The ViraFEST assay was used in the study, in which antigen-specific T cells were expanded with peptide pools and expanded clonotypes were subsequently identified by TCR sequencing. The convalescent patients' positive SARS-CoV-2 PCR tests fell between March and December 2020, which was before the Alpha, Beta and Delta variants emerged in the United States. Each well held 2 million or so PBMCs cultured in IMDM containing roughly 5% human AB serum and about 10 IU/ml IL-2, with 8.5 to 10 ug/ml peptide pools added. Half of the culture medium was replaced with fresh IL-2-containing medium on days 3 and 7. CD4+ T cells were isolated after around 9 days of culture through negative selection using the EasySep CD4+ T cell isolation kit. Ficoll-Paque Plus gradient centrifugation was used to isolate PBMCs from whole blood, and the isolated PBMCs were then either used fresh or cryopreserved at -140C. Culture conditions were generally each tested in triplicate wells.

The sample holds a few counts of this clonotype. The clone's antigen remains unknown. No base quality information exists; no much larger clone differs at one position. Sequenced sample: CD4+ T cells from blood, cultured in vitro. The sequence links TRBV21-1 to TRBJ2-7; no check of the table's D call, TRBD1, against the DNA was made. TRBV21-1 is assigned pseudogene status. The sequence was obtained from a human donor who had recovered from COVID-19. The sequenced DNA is TGTGCCAGCAGCAGGGACAGGGGTTCTTCCTACGAGCAGTACTTC. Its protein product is CASSRDRGSSYEQYF.